This T cell receptor beta chain was sequenced for a study of regulatory T cells in long-lasting Graves disease. For the study at large: Less than 3 months of antithyroid drugs had been taken by newly diagnosed Graves' patients.

Investigators prepared the TCR beta libraries by applying iRepertoire HTBI primers and Arm-PCR of CDR3 regions. A single record per CDR3 protein comes from TCRdb applying MiXCR to the multiplex PCR reads. The sample lists about 400,000 distinct CDR3 sequences, approximately 16% occurring once. Study results and caveats: Analysis covered peripheral blood alone, not thyroid tissue.

Note on this clonotype: Its antigen is not known.

The time point here: newly diagnosed GD, antithyroid drugs for less than 3 months. Making the TCR library involved RNA that had been extracted from PBMCs. V gave up 5 bases and J gave up 0 bases, with 17 bases separating them. Looked up from germline, CDR1 is SGHVS and CDR2 is FNYEAQ. CDR3 length: 17 amino acids. The sample also formed part of further work on T cells in Graves' hyperthyroidism and ophthalmopathy. That source adds: The HTBI set primed first-round TCR CDR3 RT-PCR.

The clonotype comes from a middle-aged woman with Graves disease. This specimen was peripheral blood mononuclear cells (PBMCs), taken at new diagnosis, from a patient treated with antithyroid drugs. The V and J genes are TRBV7-6 and TRBJ2-1; no clear D. The CDR3 is CASSKELAESSYNEQFF. The CDR3 bases are TGTGCCAGCAGCAAGGAACTTGCAGAGAGCTCCTACAATGAGCAGTTCTTC.